The source of this T cell receptor (beta chain) is a study of shared clonotypes between healthy human individuals (dated by TCRdb to the early 2020s). About the study as a whole: The cohort comprised two women and three men aged 18 to 49 years. Per donor, three plates each were used for CD4 naive and CD4 memory, two for CD8 naive, and one for CD8 memory. To estimate repertoire size and how much clonotypes are shared between individuals, the study performed deep sequencing of blood TCR repertoires from roughly five healthy adults. Different laboratories and diverse techniques were used to prepare libraries and sequence TCR repertoires, to increase sequencing depth and limit assay-specific biases. Per donor, leukapheresis produced somewhere between about 0.94 and 9.5 billion PBMCs.

The study at large found these results: Estimated clonotype richness was generally larger for naive than for memory subsets. Roughly 5% of naive CD4, roughly 3.5% of naive CD8, around 2.3% of memory CD4, and approximately 0.4% of memory CD8 clonotypes were shared across several donors. Pairwise subsampling indicated that sequencing depth was expected to affect the degree of clonotype sharing among donors. Because the study included only a small number of donors, the genetic and exposure-history diversity represented was limited. Only blood was sampled, and tissue TCR repertoires likely differ from those in blood. Even with the large sequencing depth, rarefaction of the sorted-subset datasets indicated that sequencing was incomplete. Higher generation probabilities were observed for clonotypes shared by all four sorted-subset donors than for non-shared clonotypes.

Of note for this clone: Its antigen remains unidentified. Per-base quality was not reported, and no clone a single base away is much larger than it.

TCR CDR3 regions were amplified from genomic DNA by multiplex PCR using the deep immunoSEQ assay. For each cell subset, the extracted genomic DNA was distributed evenly across all wells of several immunoSEQ 96-well plates, and each plate served as one replicate. Each replicate PCR for sorted subsets received approximately 220 ng genomic DNA, equal to roughly 30,000 T cell genomes. Purified libraries were measured with a Qubit 3.0 fluorometer, size-checked on a Bioanalyzer 2100, and measured again with the KAPA Library Quantification kit. Each immunoSEQ 96-well plate was sequenced on its own single-read 150-cycle Illumina NextSeq 550 flow cell. Under the source paper's analysis protocol: The immunoSEQ output contained only junctional sequences without quality scores, so filtering could not match that applied to full-length reads. Sequences were annotated with PyIR, a Python wrapper for IgBLAST v1.9, using IMGT germline references to assign V/J genes and CDR3. Reads were filtered out if the reads had weak V/J assignments (E-value above 1e-6), no CDR3, stop codons, out-of-frame junctions, or ambiguous translated residues. V3J clonotypes were defined by identical inferred V gene, J gene, and CDR3 amino acid sequence. To compute the percentage overlap between repertoires, the number of shared unique clonotypes was divided by the size of the smaller repertoire. Richness of each repertoire was evaluated using RTK rarefaction, the Chao1 estimator, and Recon v2.1 estimates of unobserved clonotypes. For all TCRbeta clonotypes obtained by the gDNA method from a few donors, generation probabilities were computed with OLGA. In TCRdb, the immuneACCESS table is reduced to in-frame sequences with V and J assigned. These tables do not hold every clone; where another copy was compared, an unresolved V gene accounts for under half, and the others remain unexplained. V, J and clone size are taken as reported in that table, and D and trimming were inferred from the DNA itself. The sample includes some 2,500,000 clones, with 92% observed a single time. 0.3% to 0.45% of the sample lies in the top ten.

The donors were healthy, HIV-negative adults who had no recently reported acute infections or vaccinations. Only Caucasian adults living in Nashville, Tennessee, USA were represented among the donors. CD4+ T cells were enriched through magnetic negative selection, after which naive cells were positively selected on CD45RA and the remaining negative fraction served as the memory subset. Blood was collected by leukapheresis, and PBMCs were isolated by Ficoll-Histopaque density gradient centrifugation and then cryopreserved in liquid nitrogen vapor phase. Analytical flow cytometry was used to check the purity and quantity of each magnetically sorted T cell population. Each sorted fraction had its genomic DNA isolated and then quantified by UV absorbance on a Nanodrop 2000c. The clonotype originates from a man aged 18 to 35 in good health. Some clones in this sample may be carry-over from other donors' samples. Specimen: naive CD4+ T cells from PBMCs. Reading the label with the study, this specimen's cell subset or site is: CD45RA+ positively selected.

The nucleotide sequence is TGTGCCAGCAGCGAGATATACTATGGCTACACCTTC. This is translated as CASSEIYYGYTF. The V gene is TRBV11-2 and the J gene is TRBJ1-2, with no confident D gene call. Sequences SGHAT (CDR1) and FQNNGV (CDR2) are obtained from the germline V gene. V is shortened by 5 bases, J by 3 bases, and the region joining them spans 7 bases. The cysteine opens and the phenylalanine closes a CDR3 of 12 amino acids. CDR3 DNA is the only sequence kept; it has 36 bases, read in frame from the first base.